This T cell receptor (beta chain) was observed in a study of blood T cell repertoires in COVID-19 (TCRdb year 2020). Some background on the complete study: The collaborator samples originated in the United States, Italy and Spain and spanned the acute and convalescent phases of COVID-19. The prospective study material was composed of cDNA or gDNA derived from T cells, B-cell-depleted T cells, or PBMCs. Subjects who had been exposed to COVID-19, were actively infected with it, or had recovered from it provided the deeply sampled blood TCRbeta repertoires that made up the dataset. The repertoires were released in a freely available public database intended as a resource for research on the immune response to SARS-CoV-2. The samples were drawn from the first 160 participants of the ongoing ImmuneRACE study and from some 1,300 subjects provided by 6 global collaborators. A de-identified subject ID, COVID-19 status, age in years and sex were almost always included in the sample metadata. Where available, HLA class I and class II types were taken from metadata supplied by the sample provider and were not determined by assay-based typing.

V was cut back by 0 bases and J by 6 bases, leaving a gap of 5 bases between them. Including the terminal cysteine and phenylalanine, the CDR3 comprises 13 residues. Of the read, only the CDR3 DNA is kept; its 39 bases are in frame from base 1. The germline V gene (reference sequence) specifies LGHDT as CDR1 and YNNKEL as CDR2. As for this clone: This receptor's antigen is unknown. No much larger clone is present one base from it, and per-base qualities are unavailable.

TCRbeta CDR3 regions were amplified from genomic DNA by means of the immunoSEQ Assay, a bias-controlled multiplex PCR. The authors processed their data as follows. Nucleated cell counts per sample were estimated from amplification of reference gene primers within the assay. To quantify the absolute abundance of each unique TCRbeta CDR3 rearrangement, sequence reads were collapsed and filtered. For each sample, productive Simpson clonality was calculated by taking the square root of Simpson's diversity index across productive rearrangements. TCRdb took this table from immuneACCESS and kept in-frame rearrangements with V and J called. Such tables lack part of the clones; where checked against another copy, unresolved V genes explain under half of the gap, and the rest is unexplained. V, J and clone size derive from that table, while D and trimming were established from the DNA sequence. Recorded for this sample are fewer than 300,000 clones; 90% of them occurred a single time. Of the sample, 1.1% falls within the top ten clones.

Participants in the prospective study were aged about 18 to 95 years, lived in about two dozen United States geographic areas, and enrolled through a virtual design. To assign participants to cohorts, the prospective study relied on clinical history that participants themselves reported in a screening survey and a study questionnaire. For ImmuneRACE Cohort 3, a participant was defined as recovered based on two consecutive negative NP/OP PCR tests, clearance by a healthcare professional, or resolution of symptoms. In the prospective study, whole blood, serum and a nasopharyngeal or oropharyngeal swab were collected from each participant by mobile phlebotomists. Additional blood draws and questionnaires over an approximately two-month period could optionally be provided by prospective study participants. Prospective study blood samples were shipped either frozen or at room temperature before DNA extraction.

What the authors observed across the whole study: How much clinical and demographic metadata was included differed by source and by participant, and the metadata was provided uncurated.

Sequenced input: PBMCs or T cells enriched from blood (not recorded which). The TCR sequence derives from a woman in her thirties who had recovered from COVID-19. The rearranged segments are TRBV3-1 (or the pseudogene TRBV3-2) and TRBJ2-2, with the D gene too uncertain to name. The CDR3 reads CASSQDRAGELFF. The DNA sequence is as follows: TGTGCCAGCAGCCAAGATCGCGCCGGGGAGCTGTTTTTT.